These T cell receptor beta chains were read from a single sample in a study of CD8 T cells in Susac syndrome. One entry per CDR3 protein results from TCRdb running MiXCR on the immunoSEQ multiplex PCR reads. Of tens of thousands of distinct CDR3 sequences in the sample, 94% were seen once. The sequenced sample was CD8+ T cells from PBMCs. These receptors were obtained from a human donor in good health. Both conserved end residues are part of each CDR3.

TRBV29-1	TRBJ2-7	CSVDRIRGGRNEQYF
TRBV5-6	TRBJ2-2	CASSAGQPTGELFF
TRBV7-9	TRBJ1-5	CASSLRTQTRQPQHF
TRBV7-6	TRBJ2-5	CASSQRTSGLYQETQYF
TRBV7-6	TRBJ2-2	CASSLEAGRYGELFF
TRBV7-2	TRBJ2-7	CASSLLYGAREQYF
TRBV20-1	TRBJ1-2	CSARPSWTAHGYTF
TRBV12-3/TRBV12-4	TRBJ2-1	CASRSGSNTYNEQFF
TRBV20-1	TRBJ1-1	CSARDGQAPRNTEAFF
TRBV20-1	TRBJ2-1	CSAREIGRGSEQFF
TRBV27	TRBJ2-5	CASSFYGFRDPNHQETQYF
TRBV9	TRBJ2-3	CASAGVDTQYF
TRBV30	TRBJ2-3	CAWSGGLPGLAGGTDTQYF
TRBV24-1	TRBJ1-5	CATSDHASNQPQHF
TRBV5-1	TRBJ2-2	CASSLAWGTANTGELFF
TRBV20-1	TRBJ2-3	CSAREAGANTDTQYF
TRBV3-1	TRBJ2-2	CASSQTLPGANTGELFF
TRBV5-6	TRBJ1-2	CASSQGNPGNYGYTF
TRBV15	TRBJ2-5	CATSIYPGHIETQYF
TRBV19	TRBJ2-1	CASSIAPTGNEQFF
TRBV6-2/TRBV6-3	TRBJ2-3	CASSGLAVVSTDTQYF
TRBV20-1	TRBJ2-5	CSAASTSGSLETQYF
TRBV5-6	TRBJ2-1	CASSLEFSGRSDEQFF
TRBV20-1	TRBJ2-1	CSARGQVYNEQFF
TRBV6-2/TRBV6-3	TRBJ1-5	CASSWVDRVSNQPQHF
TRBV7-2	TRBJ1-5	CASSLEGRSNQPQHF
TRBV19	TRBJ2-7	CASSMYSPGAYEQYF
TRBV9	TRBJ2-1	CASSVTSGTGEQFF
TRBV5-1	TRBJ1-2	CASREGGTSSLAAGYTF
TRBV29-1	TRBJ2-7	CSVEGGGQDYEQYF
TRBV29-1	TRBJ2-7	CSVGAGFTREQYF
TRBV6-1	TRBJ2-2	CASNMGPQGSLGTGELFF
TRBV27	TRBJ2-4	CASGWDSKNIQYF
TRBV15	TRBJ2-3	CATSRAVLTDTQYF
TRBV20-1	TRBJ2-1	CSARDSRGNTYNEQFF
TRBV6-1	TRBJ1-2	CASSEAVRGDGYTF
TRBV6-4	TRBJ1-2	CASSDSPLDGYTF
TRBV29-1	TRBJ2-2	CSVMRSGMVFF
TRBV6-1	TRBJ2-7	CASSLQDYEQYF
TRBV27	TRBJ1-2	CASSSQGGYGYTF
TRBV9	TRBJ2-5	CASNQDRGPEETQYF
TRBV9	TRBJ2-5	CASSVDRAGEIEETQYF
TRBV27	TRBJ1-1	CATPSRVNRGRVGEAFF
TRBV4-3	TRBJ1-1	CASSQDRAEAFF
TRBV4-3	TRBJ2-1	CASSQDPRDSYNEQFF
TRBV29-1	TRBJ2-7	CSVEGLAADLEQYF
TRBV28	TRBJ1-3	CASNPAVPGNTIYF
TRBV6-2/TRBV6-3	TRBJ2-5	CASGIRGQETQYF
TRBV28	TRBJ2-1	CASSRRWDYPNYNEQFF
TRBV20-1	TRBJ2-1	CSARSGLSEQFF
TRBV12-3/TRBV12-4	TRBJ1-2	CASGGRIFYGYTF
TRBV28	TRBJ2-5	CASNARAAETQYF
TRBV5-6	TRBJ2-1	CASTLGRGGLNEQFF
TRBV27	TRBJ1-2	CASASGTGAYGYTF
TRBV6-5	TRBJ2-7	CASSYSVRPSSYEQYF
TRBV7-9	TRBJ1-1	CASSQPQGANTEAFF